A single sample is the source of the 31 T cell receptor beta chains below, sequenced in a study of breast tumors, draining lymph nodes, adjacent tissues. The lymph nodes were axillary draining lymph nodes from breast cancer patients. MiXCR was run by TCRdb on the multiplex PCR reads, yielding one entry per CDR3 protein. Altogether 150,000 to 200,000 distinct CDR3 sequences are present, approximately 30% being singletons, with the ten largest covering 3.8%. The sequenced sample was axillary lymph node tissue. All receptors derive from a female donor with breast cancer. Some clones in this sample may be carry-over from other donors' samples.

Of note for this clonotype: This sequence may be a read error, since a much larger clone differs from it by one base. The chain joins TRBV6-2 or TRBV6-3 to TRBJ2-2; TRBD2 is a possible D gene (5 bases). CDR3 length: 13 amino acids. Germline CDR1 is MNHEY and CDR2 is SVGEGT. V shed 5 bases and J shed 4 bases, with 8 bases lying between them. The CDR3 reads CASSHGVTGELFF. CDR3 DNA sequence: TGTGCCAGCAGTCACGGGGTCACCGGGGAGCTGTTTTTT.

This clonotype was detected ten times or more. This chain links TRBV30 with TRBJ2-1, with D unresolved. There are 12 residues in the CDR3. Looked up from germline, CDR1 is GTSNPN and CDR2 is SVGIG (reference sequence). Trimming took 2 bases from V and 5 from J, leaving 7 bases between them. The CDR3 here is CAWSRINNEQFF. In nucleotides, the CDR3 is TGTGCCTGGAGTAGGATTAACAATGAGCAGTTCTTC.

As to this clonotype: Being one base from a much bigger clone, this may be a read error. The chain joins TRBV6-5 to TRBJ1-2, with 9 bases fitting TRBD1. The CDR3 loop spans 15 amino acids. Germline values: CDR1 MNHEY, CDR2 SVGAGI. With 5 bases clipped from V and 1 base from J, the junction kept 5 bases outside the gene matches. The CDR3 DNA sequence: TGTGCCAGCAGTCATGACAGGGGGTTTAACTATGGCTACACCTTC. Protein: CASSHDRGFNYGYTF.

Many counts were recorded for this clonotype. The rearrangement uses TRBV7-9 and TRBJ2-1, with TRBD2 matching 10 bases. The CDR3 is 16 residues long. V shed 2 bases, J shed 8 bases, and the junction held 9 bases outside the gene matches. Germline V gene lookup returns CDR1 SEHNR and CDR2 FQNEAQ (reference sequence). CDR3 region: CASSLNPLAGEHEQFF. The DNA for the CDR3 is TGTGCCAGCAGCTTAAACCCGCTAGCGGGAGAGCATGAGCAGTTCTTC.

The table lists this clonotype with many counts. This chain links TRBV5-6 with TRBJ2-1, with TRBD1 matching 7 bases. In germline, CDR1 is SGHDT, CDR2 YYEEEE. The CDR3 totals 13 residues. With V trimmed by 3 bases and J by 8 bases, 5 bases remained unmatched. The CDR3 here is CASSSQGEDEQFF. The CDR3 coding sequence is TGTGCCAGCAGCTCCCAGGGGGAAGATGAGCAGTTCTTC.

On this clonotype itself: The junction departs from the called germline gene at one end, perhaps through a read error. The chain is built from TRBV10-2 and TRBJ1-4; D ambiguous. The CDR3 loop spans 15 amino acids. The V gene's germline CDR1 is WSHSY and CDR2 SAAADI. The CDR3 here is CATRRGPATNEELFF. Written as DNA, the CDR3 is TGCGCCACCAGAAGAGGTCCCGCAACTAATGAAGAACTGTTTTTT.

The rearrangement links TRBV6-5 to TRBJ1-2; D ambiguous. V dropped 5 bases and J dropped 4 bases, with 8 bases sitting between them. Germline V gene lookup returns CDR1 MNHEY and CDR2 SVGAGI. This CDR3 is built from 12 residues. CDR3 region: CASSQRIYGYTF. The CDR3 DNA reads TGTGCCAGCAGTCAACGGATCTATGGCTACACCTTC.

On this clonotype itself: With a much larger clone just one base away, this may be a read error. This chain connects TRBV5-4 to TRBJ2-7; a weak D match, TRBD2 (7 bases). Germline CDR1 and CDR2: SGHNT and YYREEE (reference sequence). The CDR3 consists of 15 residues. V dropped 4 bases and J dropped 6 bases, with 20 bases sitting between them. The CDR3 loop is CASSPAGAANLEQYF. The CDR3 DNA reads TGTGCCAGCAGCCCCGCGGGGGCGGCGAATCTCGAGCAGTACTTC.

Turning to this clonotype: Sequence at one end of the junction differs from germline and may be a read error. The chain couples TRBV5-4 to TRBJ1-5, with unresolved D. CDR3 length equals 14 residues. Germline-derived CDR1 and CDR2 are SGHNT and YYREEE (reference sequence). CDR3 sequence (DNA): TGTGCCAGCAGCTCGGAGGGATCGAATCAGCCCCAGCACTTT. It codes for CASSSEGSNQPQHF.

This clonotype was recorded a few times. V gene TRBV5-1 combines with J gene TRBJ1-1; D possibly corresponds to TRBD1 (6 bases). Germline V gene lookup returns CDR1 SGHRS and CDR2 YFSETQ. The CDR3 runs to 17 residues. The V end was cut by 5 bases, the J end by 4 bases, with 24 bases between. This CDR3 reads CASRQTGGGPSGTEAFF. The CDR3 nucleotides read TGCGCCAGCAGACAAACCGGTGGGGGGCCCTCGGGCACTGAAGCTTTCTTT.

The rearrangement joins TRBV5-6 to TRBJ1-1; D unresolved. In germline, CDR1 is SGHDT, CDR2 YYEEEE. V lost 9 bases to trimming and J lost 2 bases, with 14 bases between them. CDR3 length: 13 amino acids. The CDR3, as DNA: TGTGCCACCCATGGCGGGATTAACACTGAAGCTTTCTTT. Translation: CATHGGINTEAFF.

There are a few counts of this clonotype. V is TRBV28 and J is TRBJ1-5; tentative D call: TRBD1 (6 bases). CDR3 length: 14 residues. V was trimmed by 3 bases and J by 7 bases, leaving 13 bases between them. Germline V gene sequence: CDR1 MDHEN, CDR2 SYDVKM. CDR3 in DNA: TGTGCCAGCAGTTTTTCAGGGGTAAGCCAGCCCCAGCATTTT. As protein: CASSFSGVSQPQHF.

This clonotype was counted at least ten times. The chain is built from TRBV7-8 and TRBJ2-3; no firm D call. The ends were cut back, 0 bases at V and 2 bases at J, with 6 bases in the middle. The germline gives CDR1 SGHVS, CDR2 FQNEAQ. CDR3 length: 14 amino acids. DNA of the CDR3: TGTGCCAGCAGCTTAGCACACCCCACAGATACGCAGTATTTT. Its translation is CASSLAHPTDTQYF.

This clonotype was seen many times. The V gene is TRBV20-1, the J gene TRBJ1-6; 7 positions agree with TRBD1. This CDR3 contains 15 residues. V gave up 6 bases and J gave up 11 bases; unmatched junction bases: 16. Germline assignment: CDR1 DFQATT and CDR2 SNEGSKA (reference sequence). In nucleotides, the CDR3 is TGCAGTGCACAAAAAGGGAGGACAGGCGGGCCACCCCTCCACTTT. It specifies CSAQKGRTGGPPLHF.

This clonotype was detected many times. The DNA for the CDR3 is TGCGCCAGCAGTGAGAGACGGCAAGAGACCCAGTACTTC. As protein: CASSERRQETQYF. This rearrangement joins TRBV10-1 to TRBJ2-5; no clear D gene. V lost 2 bases and J 2 bases, leaving 6 bases between the germline ends. The length of the CDR3 is 13 residues. The germline V gene encodes CDR1 WNHNN and CDR2 SYGVQD (reference sequence).

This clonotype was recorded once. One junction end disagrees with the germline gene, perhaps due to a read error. The CDR3 nucleotides read TGTGCCTGCAGCTTGACAGAGGTGAATTCACCCCTCCACTTT. Translated, it gives CACSLTEVNSPLHF. J is TRBJ1-6 and V is TRBV11-2, with D possibly being TRBD1 (5 bases). In germline, CDR1 is SGHAT, CDR2 FQNNGV. The CDR3 spans 14 residues. Filled out from reference TRBV11-2 and TRBJ1-6, the complete variable domain reads EAGVAQSPRYKIIEKRQSVAFWCNPISGHATLYWYQQILGQGPKLLIQFQNNGVVDDSQLPKDRFSAERLKGVDSTLKIQPAKLEDSAVYLCACSLTEVNSPLHFGNGTRLTVT.

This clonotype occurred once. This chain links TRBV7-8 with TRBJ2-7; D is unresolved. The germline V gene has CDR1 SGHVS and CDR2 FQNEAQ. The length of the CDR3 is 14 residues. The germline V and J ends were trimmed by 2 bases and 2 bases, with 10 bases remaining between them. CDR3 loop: CASSLKATAYEQYF. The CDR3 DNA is TGTGCCAGCAGCTTAAAGGCCACAGCCTACGAGCAGTACTTC.

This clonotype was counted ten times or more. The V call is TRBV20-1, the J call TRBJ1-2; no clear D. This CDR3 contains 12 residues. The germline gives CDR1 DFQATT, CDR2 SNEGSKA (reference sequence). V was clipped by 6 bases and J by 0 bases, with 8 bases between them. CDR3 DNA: TGCAGTGCGAAAGGACCTAACTATGGCTACACCTTC. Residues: CSAKGPNYGYTF.

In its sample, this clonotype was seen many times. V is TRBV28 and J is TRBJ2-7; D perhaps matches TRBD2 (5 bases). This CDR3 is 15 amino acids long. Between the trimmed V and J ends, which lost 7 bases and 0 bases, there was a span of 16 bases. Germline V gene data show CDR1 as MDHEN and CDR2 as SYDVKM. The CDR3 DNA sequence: TGTGCCAGCATCGAGGCCGGCGGAGGCTCCTACGAGCAGTACTTC. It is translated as CASIEAGGGSYEQYF. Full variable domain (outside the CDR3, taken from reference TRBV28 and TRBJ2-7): DVKVTQSSRYLVKRTGEKVFLECVQDMDHENMFWYRQDPGLGLRLIYFSYDVKMKEKGDIPEGYSVSREKKERFSLILESASTNQTSMYLCASIEAGGGSYEQYFGPGTRLTVT.

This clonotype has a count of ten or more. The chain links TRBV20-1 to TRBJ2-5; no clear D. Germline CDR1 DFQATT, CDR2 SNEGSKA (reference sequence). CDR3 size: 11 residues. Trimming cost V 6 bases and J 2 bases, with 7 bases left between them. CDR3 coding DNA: TGCAGTGCCCCAGTTCAAGAGACCCAGTACTTC. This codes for CSAPVQETQYF.

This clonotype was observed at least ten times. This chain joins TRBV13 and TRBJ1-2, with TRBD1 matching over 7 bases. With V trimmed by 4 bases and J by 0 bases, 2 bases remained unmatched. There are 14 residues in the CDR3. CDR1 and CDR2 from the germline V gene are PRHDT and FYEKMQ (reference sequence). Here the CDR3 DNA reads TGTGCCAGCAGCTGGGACAGATCTAACTATGGCTACACCTTC. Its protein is CASSWDRSNYGYTF. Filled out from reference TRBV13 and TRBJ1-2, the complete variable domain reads AAGVIQSPRHLIKEKRETATLKCYPIPRHDTVYWYQQGPGQDPQFLISFYEKMQSDKGSIPDRFSAQQFSDYHSELNMSSLELGDSALYFCASSWDRSNYGYTFGSGTRLTVV.

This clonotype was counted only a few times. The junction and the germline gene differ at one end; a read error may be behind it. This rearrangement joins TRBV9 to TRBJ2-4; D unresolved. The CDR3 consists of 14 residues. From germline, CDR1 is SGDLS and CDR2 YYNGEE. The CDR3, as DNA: TGTGCCAGCAGCGCCCATCCGGCCAAAAACATTCAGTCCTTC. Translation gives CASSAHPAKNIQSF.

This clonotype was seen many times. Here the CDR3 reads CSVGGDNSGNTIYF. The CDR3 DNA reads TGCAGCGTTGGGGGGGACAACTCTGGAAACACCATATATTTT. This chain links TRBV29-1 with TRBJ1-3, with D perhaps matching TRBD1 (6 bases). Germline values: CDR1 SQVTM, CDR2 ANQGSEA. CDR3 size: 14 residues. Trimming took 4 bases from V and 0 from J, leaving 10 bases between them.

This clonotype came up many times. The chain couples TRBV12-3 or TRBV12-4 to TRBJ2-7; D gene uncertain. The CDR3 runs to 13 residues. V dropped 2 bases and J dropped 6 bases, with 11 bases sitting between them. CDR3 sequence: CASSLSAAGEQYF. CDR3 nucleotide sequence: TGTGCCAGCAGTTTATCCGCAGCCGGCGAGCAGTACTTC.

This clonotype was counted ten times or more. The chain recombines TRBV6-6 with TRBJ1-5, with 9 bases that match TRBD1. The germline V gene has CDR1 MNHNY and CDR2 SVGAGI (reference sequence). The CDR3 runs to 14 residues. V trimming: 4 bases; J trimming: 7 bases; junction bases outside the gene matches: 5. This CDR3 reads CASSSQGARQPQHF. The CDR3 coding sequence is TGTGCCAGCAGTTCACAGGGGGCGCGGCAGCCCCAGCATTTT.

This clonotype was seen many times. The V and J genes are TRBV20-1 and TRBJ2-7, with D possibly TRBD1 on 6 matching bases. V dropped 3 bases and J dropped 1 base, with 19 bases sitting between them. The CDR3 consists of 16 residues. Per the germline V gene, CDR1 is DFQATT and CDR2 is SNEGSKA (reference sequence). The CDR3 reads CSASAILNRASYEQYF. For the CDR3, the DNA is TGCAGTGCTAGCGCTATCCTAAACAGGGCTTCCTACGAGCAGTACTTC.

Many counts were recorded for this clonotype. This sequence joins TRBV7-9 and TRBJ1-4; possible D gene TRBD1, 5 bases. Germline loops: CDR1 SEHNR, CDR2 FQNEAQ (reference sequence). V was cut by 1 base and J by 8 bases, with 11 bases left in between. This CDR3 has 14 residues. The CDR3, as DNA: TGTGCCAGCAGCTTAGAGGGCAGGGCCGAAAAACTGTTTTTT. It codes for CASSLEGRAEKLFF.

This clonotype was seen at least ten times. CDR3 protein: CASSLRLAGYTDTQYF. The CDR3 DNA follows: TGTGCCAGCAGCCTCCGACTAGCGGGGTACACAGATACGCAGTATTTT. This chain joins TRBV5-8 and TRBJ2-3; 11 bases match TRBD2. Trimming removed 4 bases from V and 2 bases from J; junction bases left unmatched: 6. The CDR3 has 16 amino acids. Germline values: CDR1 SGHTS, CDR2 YDEGEE.

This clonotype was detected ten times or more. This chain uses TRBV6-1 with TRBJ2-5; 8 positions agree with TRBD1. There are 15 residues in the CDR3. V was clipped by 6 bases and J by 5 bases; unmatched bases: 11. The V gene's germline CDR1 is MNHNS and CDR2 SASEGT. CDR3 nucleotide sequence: TGTGCCAGCAGATACCAGGGGGCCCGCGGGGAGACCCAGTACTTC. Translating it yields CASRYQGARGETQYF.

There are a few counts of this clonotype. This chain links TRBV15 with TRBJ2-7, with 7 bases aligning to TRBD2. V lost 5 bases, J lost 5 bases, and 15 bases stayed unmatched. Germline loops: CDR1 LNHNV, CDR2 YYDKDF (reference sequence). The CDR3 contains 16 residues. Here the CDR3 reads CATSGVRLTGGNEQYF. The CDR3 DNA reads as TGTGCCACCAGCGGAGTCCGCCTGACGGGAGGAAACGAGCAGTACTTC.

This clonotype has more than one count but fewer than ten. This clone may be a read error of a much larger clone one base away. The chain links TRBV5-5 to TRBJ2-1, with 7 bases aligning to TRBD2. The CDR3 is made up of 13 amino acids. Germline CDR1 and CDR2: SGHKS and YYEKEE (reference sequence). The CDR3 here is CASSLLAAVDPLF. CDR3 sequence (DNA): TGTGCCAGCAGCCTCCTAGCGGCGGTCGACCCACTCTTC.